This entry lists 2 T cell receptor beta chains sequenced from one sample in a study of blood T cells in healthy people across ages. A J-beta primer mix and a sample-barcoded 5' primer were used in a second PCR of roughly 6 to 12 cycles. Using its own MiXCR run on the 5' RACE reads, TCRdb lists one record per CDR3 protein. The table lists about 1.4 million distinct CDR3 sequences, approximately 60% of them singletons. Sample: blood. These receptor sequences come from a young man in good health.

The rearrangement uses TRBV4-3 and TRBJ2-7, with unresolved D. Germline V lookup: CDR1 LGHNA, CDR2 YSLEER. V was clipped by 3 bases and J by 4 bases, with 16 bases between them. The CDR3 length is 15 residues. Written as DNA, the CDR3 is TGCGCCAGCAGCCAGAGGCTAGGTACAGCTTACGAGCAGTACTTC. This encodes CASSQRLGTAYEQYF.

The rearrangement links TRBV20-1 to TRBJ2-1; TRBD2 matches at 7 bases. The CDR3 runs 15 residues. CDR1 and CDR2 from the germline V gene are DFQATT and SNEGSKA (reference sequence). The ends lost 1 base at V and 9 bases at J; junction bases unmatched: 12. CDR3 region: CSARGFEREVPEQFF. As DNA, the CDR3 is TGCAGTGCTAGAGGTTTCGAGCGGGAAGTACCTGAGCAGTTCTTC.